Below, one T cell receptor beta chain is given with its context. The source of the sample is a study of blood T cell repertoires in COVID-19. Germline CDR1 reads MNHEY; CDR2 reads SMNVEV (reference sequence). The CDR3 loop spans 17 amino acids. Unmatched junction bases numbered 9, after V lost 8 bases and J lost 0 bases. Clones were sequenced by immunoSEQ multiplex PCR, and TCRdb holds only the in-frame ones, with some missing. The sample has about 99,000 clones; less than 85% are singletons. The specimen was peripheral blood. The chain couples TRBV27 to TRBJ2-3; 12 positions agree with TRBD2. This clonotype was sampled from a woman of 80 years or more with active or convalescent COVID-19. The CDR3: CASVGLAGRTSTDTQYF. The CDR3 DNA is TGTGCCAGCGTCGGACTAGCGGGGAGGACTAGCACAGATACGCAGTATTTT.